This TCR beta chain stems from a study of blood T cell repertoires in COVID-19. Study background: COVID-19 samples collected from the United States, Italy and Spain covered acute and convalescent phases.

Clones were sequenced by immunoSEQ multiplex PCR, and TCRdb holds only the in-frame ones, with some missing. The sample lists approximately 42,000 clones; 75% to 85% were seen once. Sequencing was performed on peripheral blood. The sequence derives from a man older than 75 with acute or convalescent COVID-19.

The DNA for the CDR3 is TGCAGCCTTCGGACAGACTATGGCTACACCTTC. Translated, it gives CSLRTDYGYTF. The chain carries TRBV29-1 and TRBJ1-2; possibly TRBD1 for D (6 bases). The V and J ends lost 8 bases and 3 bases respectively, with 10 bases between them. The CDR3 length is 11 residues. Germline CDR1 and CDR2: SQVTM and ANQGSEA.